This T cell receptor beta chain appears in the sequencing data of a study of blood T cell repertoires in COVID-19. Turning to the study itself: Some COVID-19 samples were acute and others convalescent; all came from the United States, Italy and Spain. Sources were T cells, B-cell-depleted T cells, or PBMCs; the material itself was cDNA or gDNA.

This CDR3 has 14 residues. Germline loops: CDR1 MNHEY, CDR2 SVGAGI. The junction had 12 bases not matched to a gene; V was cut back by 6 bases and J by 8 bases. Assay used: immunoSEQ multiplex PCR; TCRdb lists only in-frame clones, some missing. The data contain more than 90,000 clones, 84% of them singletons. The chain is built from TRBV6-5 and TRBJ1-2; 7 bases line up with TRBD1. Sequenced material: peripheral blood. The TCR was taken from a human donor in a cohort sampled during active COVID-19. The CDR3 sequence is CASSYDRDLRGYTF. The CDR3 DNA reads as TGTGCCAGCAGCTACGACAGGGACTTGAGGGGCTACACCTTC.